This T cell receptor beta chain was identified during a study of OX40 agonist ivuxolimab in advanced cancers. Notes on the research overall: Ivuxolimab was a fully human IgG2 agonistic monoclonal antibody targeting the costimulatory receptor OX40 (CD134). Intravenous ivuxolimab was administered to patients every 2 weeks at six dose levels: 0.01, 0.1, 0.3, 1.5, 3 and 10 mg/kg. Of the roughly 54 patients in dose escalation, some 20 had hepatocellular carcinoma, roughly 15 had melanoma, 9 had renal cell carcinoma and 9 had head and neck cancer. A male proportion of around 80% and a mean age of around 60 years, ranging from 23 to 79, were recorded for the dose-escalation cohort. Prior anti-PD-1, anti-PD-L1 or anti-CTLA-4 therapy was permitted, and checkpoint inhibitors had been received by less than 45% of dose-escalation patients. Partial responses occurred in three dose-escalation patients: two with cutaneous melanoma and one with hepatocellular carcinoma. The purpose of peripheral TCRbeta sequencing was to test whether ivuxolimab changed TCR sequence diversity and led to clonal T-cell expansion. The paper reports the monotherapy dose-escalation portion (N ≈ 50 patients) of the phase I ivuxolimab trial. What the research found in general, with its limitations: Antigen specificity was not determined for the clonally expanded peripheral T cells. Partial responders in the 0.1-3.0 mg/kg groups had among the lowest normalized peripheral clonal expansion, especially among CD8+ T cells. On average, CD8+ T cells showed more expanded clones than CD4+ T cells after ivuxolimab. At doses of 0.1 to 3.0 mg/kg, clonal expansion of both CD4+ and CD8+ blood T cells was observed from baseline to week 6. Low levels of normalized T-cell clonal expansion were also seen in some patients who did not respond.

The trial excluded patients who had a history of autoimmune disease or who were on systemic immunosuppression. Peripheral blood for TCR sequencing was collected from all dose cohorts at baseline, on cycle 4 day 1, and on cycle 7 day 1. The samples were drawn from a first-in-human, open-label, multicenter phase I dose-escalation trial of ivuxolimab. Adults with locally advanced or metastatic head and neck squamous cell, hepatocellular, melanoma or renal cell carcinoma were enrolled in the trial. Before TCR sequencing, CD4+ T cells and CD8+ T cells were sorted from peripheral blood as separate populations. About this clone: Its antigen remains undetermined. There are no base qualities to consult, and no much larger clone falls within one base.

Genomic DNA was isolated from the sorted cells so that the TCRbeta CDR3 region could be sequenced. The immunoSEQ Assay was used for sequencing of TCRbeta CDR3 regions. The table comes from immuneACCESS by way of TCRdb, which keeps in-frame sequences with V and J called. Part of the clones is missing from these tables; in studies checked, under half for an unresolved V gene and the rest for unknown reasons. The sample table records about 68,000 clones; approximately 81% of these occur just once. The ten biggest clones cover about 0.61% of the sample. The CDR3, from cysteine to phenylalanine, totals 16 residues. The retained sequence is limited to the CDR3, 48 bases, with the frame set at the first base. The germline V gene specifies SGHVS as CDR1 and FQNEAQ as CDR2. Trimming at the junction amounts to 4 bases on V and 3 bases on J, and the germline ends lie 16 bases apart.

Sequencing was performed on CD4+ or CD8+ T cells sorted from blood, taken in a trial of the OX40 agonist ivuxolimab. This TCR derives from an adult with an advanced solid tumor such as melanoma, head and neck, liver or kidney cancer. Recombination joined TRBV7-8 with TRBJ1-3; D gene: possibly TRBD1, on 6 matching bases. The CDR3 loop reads CASSSGRGGDGNTIYF. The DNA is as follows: TGTGCCAGCAGCTCAGGCAGGGGAGGGGATGGAAACACCATATATTTT.